This TCR beta chain was identified in a study of cytomegalovirus exposure and HLA in healthy donors. On this clone: Its specificity is unknown.

Between the trimmed V and J ends, which lost 6 bases and 0 bases, there was a span of 9 bases. Germline V gives CDR1 SQVTM, CDR2 ANQGSEA. The CDR3 totals 13 residues. Both 60 Vbeta primers and 13 Jbeta primers went into the PCR. The data were produced by immunoSEQ multiplex PCR, yet TCRdb's version contains in-frame clones alone and is incomplete. The table includes roughly 110,000 clones, around four fifths detected once. General observations from the study: As was reported, the HLA-A and HLA-B alleles of most subjects were accurately predicted from TCR beta sequences. Later analysis showed TCR association rates varying by HLA locus, highest for DRB1 and lowest for HLA-C. There were about 160 TCR beta chains listed as cytomegalovirus-associated.

The V and J genes are TRBV29-1 and TRBJ1-5; a possible D gene is TRBD1 (5 bases). This sequence originates from a man between 25 and 39 years old in good health and CMV-seronegative. Specimen: PBMCs. Here the CDR3 reads CSVRDSSNQPQHF. Here the CDR3 DNA reads TGCAGCGTCCGGGACTCTAGCAATCAGCCCCAGCATTTT.